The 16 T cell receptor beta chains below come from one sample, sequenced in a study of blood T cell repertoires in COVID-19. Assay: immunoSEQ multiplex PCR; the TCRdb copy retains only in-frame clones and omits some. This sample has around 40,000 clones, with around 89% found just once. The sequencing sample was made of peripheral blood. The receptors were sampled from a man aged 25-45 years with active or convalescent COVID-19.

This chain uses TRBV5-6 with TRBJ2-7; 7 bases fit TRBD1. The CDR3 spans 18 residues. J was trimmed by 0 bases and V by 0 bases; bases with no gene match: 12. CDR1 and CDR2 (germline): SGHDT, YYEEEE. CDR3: CASSLGERGPQSSYEQYV. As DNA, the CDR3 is TGTGCCAGCAGCTTGGGAGAGAGGGGGCCCCAGAGCTCCTACGAGCAGTACGTC.

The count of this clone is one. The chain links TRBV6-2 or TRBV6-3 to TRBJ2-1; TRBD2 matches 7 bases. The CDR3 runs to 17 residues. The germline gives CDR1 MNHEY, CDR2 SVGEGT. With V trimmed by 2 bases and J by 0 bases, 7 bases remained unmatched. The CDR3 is CASSYGVAGISYNEQFF. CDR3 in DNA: TGTGCCAGCAGTTACGGGGTAGCGGGTATCTCCTACAATGAGCAGTTCTTC.

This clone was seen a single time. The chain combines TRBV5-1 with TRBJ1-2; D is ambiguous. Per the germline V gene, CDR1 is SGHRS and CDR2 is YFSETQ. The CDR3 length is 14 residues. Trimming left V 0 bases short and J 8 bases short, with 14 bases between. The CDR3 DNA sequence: TGCGCCAGCAGCTTGGATACCGGGAAAGGAGGCTACACCTTC. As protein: CASSLDTGKGGYTF.

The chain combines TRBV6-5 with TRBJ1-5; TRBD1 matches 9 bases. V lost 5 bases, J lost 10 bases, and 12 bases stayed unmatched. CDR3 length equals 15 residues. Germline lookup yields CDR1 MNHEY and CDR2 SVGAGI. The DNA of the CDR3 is TGTGCCAGCAGTCGGACAGGGGATAGTTTACTCCCCCAGCATTTT. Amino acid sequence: CASSRTGDSLLPQHF.

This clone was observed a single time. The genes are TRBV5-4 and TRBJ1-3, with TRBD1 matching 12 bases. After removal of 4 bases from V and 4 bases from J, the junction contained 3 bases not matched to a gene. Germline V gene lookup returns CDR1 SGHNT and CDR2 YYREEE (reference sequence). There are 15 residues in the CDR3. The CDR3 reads CASSQGQGAGNTIYF. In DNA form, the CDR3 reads TGTGCCAGCAGCCAGGGACAGGGGGCGGGAAACACCATATATTTT.

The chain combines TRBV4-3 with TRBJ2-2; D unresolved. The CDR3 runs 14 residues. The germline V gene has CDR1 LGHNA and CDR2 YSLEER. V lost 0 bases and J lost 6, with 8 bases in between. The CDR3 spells CASSQDGGPGELFF. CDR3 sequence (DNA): TGCGCCAGCAGCCAAGATGGTGGGCCCGGGGAGCTGTTTTTT.

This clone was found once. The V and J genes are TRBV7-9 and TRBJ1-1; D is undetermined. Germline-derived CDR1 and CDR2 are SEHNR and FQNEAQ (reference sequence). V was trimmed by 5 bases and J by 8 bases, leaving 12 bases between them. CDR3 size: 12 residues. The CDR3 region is CASSLGPREAFF. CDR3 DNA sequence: TGTGCCAGCAGCCTTGGGCCCCGGGAAGCTTTCTTT. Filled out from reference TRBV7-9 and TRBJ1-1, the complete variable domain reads DTGVSQNPRHKITKRGQNVTFRCDPISEHNRLYWYRQTLGQGPEFLTYFQNEAQLEKSRLLSDRFSAERPKGSFSTLEIQRTEQGDSAMYLCASSLGPREAFFGQGTRLTVV.

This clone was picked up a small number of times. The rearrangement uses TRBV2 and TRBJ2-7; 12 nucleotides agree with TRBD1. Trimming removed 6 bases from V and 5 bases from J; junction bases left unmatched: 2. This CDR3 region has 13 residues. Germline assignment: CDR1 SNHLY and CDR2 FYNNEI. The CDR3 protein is CASRRDRGHEQYF. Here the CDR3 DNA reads TGTGCCAGCAGGAGGGACAGGGGGCACGAGCAGTACTTC.

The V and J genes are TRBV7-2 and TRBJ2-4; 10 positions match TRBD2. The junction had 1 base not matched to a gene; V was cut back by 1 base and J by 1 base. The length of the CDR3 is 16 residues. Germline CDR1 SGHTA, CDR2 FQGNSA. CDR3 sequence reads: CASSLGLAGAKNIQYF. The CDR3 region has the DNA TGTGCCAGCAGCTTAGGACTAGCGGGTGCCAAAAACATTCAGTACTTC.

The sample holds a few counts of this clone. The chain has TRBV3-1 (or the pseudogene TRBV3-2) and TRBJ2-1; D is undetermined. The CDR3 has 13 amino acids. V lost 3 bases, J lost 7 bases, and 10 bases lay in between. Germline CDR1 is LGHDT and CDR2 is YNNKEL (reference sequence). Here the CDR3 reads CASSHEYTNEQFF. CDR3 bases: TGTGCCAGCAGCCACGAGTATACGAATGAGCAGTTCTTC.

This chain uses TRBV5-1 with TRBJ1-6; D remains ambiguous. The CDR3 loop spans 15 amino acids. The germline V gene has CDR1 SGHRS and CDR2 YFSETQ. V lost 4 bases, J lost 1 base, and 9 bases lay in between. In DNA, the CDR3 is TGCGCCAGCAGCGAAGAGGGTTCCTATAATTCACCCCTCCACTTT. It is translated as CASSEEGSYNSPLHF.

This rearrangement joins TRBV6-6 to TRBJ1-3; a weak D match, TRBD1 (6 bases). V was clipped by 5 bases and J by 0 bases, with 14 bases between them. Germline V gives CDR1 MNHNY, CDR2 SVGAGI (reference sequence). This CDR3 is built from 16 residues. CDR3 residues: CASSGPGHSSGNTIYF. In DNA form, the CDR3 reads TGTGCCAGCAGTGGACCGGGACACAGCTCTGGAAACACCATATATTTT.

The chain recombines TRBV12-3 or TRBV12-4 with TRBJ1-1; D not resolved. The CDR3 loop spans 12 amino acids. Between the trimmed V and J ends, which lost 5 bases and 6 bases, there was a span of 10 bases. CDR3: CASSLNAAEAFF. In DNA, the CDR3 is TGTGCCAGCAGTCTCAACGCGGCTGAAGCTTTCTTT.

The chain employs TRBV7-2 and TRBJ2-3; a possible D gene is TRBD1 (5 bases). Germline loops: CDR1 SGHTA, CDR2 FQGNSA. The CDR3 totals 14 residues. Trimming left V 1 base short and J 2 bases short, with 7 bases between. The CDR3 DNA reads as TGTGCCAGCAGCTTAGGGGGCTACACAGATACGCAGTATTTT. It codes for CASSLGGYTDTQYF.

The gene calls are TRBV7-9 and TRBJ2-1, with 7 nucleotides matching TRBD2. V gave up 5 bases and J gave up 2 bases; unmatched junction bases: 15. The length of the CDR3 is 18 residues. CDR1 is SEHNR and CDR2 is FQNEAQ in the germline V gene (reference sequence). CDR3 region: CASSPQPPGLYAYNEQFF. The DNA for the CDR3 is TGTGCCAGCAGCCCTCAACCTCCGGGACTATACGCCTACAATGAGCAGTTCTTC.

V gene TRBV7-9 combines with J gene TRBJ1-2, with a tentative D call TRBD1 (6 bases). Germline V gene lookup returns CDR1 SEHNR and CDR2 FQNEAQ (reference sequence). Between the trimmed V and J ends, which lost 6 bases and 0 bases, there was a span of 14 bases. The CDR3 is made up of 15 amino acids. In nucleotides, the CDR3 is TGTGCCAGCAGTTTCCAGACAGGTACTAACTATGGCTACACCTTC. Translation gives CASSFQTGTNYGYTF.